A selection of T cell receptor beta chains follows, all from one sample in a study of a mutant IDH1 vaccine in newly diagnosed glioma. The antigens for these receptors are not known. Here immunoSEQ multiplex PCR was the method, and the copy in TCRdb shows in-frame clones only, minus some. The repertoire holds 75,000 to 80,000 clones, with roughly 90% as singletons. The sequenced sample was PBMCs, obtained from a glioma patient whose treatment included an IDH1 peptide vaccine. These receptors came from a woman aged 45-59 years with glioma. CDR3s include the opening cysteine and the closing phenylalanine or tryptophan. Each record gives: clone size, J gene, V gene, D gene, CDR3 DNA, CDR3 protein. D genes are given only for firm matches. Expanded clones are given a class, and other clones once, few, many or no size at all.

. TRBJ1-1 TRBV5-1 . TGCGCCAGCAGCTTGGGTATGGGGCGGGGGACTGAAGCTTTCTTT CASSLGMGRGTEAFF
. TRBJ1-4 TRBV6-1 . TGTGCCAGCAGTGAGGTAGGGGTCGGAGGTGAAAAACTGTTTTTT CASSEVGVGGEKLFF
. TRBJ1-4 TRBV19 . TGTGCCAGTAGTCTAAGACACGTCAATGAAAAACTGTTTTTT CASSLRHVNEKLFF
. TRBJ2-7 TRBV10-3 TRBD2 TGTGCCATCAGCGCTGGGACTAGCGGGAGTCTCTACGAGCAGTACTTC CAISAGTSGSLYEQYF
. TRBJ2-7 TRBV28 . TGTGCCAGCAGTCTTAGGGGGGGGCTTGAGCAGTACTTC CASSLRGGLEQYF
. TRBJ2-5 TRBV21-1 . TGTGCCAGCAGCAAAGTGTCAGAACAAGAGACCCAGTACTTC CASSKVSEQETQYF
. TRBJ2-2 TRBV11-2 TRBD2 TGTGCCAGCAGCCCCGGACTAGCGGGAGGGATCGGGGAGCTGTTTTTT CASSPGLAGGIGELFF
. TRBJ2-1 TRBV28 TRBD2 TGTGCCAGCAGTTTATCGGGCGGGAGGGCCAATGAGCAGTTCTTC CASSLSGGRANEQFF
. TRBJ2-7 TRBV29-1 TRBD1 TGCAGCGTCCCCAGGCAGGGGGCCTACGAGCAGTACTTC CSVPRQGAYEQYF
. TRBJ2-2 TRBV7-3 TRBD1 TGTGCCAGCAGCGTTACCGGGACAGGGGGCGCCGGGGGCACCGGGGAGCTGTTTTTT CASSVTGTGGAGGTGELFF
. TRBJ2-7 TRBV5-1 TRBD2 TGCGCCAGCAGCTCCTGGACTAGCCCTGCCGAGCAGTACTTC CASSSWTSPAEQYF
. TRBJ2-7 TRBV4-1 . TGCGCCAGCAGCCAAGAGAAAAAGGGGACGGTCCTCGAGCAGTACTTC CASSQEKKGTVLEQYF
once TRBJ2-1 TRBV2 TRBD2 TGTGCCAGCAGTTTTATCCGGACTAGCGGGAGAAATGAGCAGTTCTTC CASSFIRTSGRNEQFF
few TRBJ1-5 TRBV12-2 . TGTGCAAGTCGCCCAGCCCCACGGCCCCAGCATTTT CASRPAPRPQHF
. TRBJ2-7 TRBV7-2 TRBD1 TGTGCCAGCAGCTTAGGTGTTGCGACAGGGACCTACGAGCAGTACTTC CASSLGVATGTYEQYF
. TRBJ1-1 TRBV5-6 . TGTGCCAGCAGCTTGGTATGGGCCAACACTGAAGCTTTCTTT CASSLVWANTEAFF
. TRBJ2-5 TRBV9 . TGTGCCAGCAGCGTAGAGGGGGGGAGTTGGGAGACCCAGTACTTC CASSVEGGSWETQYF
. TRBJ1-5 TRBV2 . TGTGCCAGCAGTGCAGGGGCGAATCAGCCCCAGCATTTT CASSAGANQPQHF
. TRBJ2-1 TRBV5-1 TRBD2 TGCGCCAGCAGCTGGCCCCCAACTAGCGGGAGTTTGTCCTACAATGAGCAGTTCTTC CASSWPPTSGSLSYNEQFF
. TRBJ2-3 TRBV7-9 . TGTGCCAGCAGCCCCGGGACCAGGGGCACAGATACGCAGTATTTT CASSPGTRGTDTQYF
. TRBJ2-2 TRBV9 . TGTGCCAGCAGCCTTAATTTGGGAAAGCCCGGGGAGCTGTTTTTT CASSLNLGKPGELFF
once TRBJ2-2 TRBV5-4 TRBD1 TGTGCCAGCAGCTTGGAAGGGACAGGAACCGGGGAGCTGTTTTTT CASSLEGTGTGELFF
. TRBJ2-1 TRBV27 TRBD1 TGTGCCAGCAGTTTGTTGACAGGGGCCTTATACAATGAGCAGTTCTTC CASSLLTGALYNEQFF
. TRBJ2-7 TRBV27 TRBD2 TGTGCCAGCAGCCCTTACCGCCGGGACGCGGCCCGGGGGGGAGAGCAGTACTTC CASSPYRRDAARGGEQYF
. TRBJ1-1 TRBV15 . TGTGCCACCAGCAGATCCGGACTCAGGGGCACTGAAGCTTTCTTT CATSRSGLRGTEAFF
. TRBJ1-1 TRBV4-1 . TGCGCCAGCAGCAAATCGACAGGGAACACTGAAGCTTTCTTT CASSKSTGNTEAFF
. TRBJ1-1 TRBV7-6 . TGTGCCAGCAGCTTAGTGGGAAAAGGCCCGATGAGCACTGAAGCTTTCTTT CASSLVGKGPMSTEAFF
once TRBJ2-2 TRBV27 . TGTGCCAGCAGTTACTCGGGCGAAAACACCGGGGAGCTGTTTTTT CASSYSGENTGELFF
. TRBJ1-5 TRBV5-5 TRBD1 TGTGCCAGCAGCAATGACAGGGCGGAGCAGCCCCAGCATTTT CASSNDRAEQPQHF
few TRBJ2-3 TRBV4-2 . TGTGCCAGCAGACCAACTAGTTCAGATACGCAGTATTTT CASRPTSSDTQYF
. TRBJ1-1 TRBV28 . TGTGCCAGCAGTCCTGAGAGGGCCGTTCCCACTGAAGCTTTCTTT CASSPERAVPTEAFF
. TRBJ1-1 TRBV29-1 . TGCAGCGTTGGCCCTTCTATGTATATGAACACTGAAGCTTTCTTT CSVGPSMYMNTEAFF
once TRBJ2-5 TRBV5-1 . TGCGCCAGCAGCTCGGGGCTACAGGGTTTTGAAGAGACCCAGTACTTC CASSSGLQGFEETQYF
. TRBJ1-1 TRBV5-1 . TGCGCCAGCAGCTTGCAGGGGAACACTGAAGCTTTCTTT CASSLQGNTEAFF
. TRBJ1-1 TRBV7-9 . TGTGCCAGCAGCATCTCGCCGGGGGAGGCTTTCTTT CASSISPGEAFF
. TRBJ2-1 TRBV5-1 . TGCGCCAGCAGCTTGTACGCGACGAATGAGCAGTTCTTC CASSLYATNEQFF
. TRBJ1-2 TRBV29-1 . TGCAGCGTCCCTGCTTCTAACTATGGCTACACCTTC CSVPASNYGYTF
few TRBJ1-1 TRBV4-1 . TGCGCCAGCAGCCAACACCTCAGATGGCTGAACACTGAAGCTTTCTTT CASSQHLRWLNTEAFF
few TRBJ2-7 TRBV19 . TGTGCCAGTAGTATAGTCGATCAACAGTCCTACGAGCAGTACTTC CASSIVDQQSYEQYF
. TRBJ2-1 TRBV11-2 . TGTGCCAGCAGCCGGAGAGCAGGGAGGGGGGACAATGAGCAGTTCTTC CASSRRAGRGDNEQFF
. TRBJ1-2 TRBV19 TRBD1 TGTGCCAGTAGTATCGCGCAGGGGGGACATGGCTACACCTTC CASSIAQGGHGYTF
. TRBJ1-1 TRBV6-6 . TGTGCCAGCAGTTACGGGACATCCCGGGAGGACACTGAAGCTTTCTTT CASSYGTSREDTEAFF
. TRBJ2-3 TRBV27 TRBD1 TGTGCCAGCAGTTTCTTAGACAGGGGCACAGATACGCAGTATTTT CASSFLDRGTDTQYF
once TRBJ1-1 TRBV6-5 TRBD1 TGTGCCGCCCTAGGACAGGGATGGACTGAAGCTTTCTTT CAALGQGWTEAFF
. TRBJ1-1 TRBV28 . TGTGCCAGCAGTCGATTTCCCCCCGAAGCTTTCTTT CASSRFPPEAFF
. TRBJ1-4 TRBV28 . TGTGCCAGCAGCCCCGACAGCGATGAAAAACTGTTTTTT CASSPDSDEKLFF
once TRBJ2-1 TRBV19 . TGTGCCAGTAGTATCCGCGGGACTCACGGAAACAATGAGCAGTTCTTC CASSIRGTHGNNEQFF
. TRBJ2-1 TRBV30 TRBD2 TGTGCCTGGAGTAGGCTAGCGGGAGGCCCCCACAATGAGCAGTTCTTC CAWSRLAGGPHNEQFF
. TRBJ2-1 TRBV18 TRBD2 TGTGCCAGCTCACCACCGGTGGGAAGCGGGAGGGCATACAATGAGCAGTTCTTC CASSPPVGSGRAYNEQFF
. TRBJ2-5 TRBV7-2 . TGTGCCAGCAGCTTAGCCCGGCGGGAGACCCAGTACTTC CASSLARRETQYF
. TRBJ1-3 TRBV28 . TGTGCCACCCGGACAGACTTCTCTGGAAACACCATATATTTT CATRTDFSGNTIYF
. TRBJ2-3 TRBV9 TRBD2 TGTGCCAGCAGCGGGGAATGGCGGGAGAGCACAGATACGCAGTATTTT CASSGEWRESTDTQYF
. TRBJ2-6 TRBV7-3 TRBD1 TGTGCCAGCAGCTTAAACAGGGGTGGAGGGGCCAACGTCCTGACTTTC CASSLNRGGGANVLTF
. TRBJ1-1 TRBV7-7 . TGTGCTAGCAGCTCCGGTTTGAACACTGAAGCTTTCTTT CASSSGLNTEAFF